The source of this T cell receptor (beta chain) is a study of T cells in localized non-small cell lung cancer. Study conclusions and caveats: Investigators sequenced only a single tumor region, leaving heterogeneity possible. A median around 55 of the top 100 tumor clones appeared in adjacent lung. Uninvolved adjacent lung showed higher T cell clonality than tumor. Elevated circulating T cell density in blood was associated with longer overall survival.

Comment on this clone: Its matching antigen is unknown.

The germline CDR1 and CDR2 sequences are SGHVS and FNYEAQ. The V end was cut by 5 bases, the J end by 5 bases, with 15 bases between. The CDR3 spans 14 residues. This table comes from immunoSEQ multiplex PCR, and its TCRdb copy is limited to in-frame clones, with some not included. The sample shows 15,000 to 20,000 clones, roughly 83% of them seen only once. The sequenced sample was peripheral blood, obtained before any cancer treatment. This receptor was obtained from a man aged 35-69 years with stage I lung adenocarcinoma. V gene TRBV7-6 combines with J gene TRBJ2-5; TRBD2 might be the D (5 bases). CDR3 region: CASSLRLGAETQYF. The CDR3 DNA follows: TGTGCCAGCAGCCTCCGGCTGGGAGCCGAGACCCAGTACTTC.